This T cell receptor beta chain was recovered during a study of beta chain features in type 1 diabetes. CDR1 is MDHEN and CDR2 is SYDVKM in the germline V gene. V shed 8 bases and J 1 base; nucleotides not matched to a gene: 10. This CDR3 spans 16 amino acids. Isolated RNA was reverse transcribed in full, so expressed TCRB transcripts were sequenced. TCRdb's table, derived via immunoSEQ multiplex PCR, lists solely in-frame clones and lacks some. The data contain roughly 50,000 clones, approximately 44% of them singletons. Comments on this clone: The antigen is undetermined.

Findings and limits, study-wide: Individuals with type 1 diabetes displayed fewer insertions and more deletions at VDJ junctions. Type 1 diabetes patients showed a moderate but significant shortening of TCRB CDR3s in all four CD4+ subsets.

The chain combines TRBV28 with TRBJ2-3; TRBD2 matches at 9 bases. This TCR was recovered from a man aged 25-45 years with type 1 diabetes. Sequenced: stem cell memory CD4+ T cells from blood. CDR3 protein: CASVVAGDIGTDTQYF. The CDR3 nucleotides are TGTGCCAGCGTCGTAGCGGGAGATATTGGCACAGATACGCAGTATTTT.